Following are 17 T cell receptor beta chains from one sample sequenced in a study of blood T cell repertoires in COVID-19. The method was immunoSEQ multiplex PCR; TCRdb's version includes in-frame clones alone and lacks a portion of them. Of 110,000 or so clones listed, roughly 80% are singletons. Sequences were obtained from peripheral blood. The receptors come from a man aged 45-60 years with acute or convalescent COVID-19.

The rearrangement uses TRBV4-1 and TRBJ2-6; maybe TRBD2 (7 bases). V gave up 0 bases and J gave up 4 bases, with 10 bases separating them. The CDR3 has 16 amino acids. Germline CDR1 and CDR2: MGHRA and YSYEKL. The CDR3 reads CASSQEAGAGANVLTF. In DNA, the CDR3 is TGCGCCAGCAGCCAAGAGGCGGGGGCAGGGGCCAACGTCCTGACTTTC.

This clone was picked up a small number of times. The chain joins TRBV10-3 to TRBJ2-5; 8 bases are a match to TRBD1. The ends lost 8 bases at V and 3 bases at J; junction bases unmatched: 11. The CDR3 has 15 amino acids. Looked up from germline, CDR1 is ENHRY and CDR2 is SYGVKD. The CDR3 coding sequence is TGTGCCATCTCAGGCCAACAGGGGGGAAAAGAGACCCAGTACTTC. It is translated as CAISGQQGGKETQYF.

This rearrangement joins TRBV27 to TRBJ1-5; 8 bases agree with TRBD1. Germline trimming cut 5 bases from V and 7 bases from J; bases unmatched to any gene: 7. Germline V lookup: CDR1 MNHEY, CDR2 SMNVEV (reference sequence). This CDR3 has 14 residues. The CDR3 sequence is CASSPQGANQPQHF. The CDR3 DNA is TGTGCCAGCAGTCCCCAGGGGGCTAACCAGCCCCAGCATTTT.

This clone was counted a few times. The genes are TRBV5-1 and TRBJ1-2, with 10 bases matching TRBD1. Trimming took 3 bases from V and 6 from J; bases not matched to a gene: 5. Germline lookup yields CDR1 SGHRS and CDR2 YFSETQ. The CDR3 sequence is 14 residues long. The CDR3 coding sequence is TGCGCCAGCAGCTCCGGCGGGACAGGGGATGGCTACACCTTC. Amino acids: CASSSGGTGDGYTF.

CDR3 region: CASRLGLIGRETQYF. CDR3 DNA sequence: TGTGCCAGCAGGCTCGGACTGATCGGGAGAGAGACCCAGTACTTC. The gene calls are TRBV2 and TRBJ2-5, with D possibly TRBD2 on 6 matching bases. V lost 6 bases, J lost 4 bases, and 18 bases lay in between. Germline V gene data show CDR1 as SNHLY and CDR2 as FYNNEI. The CDR3 extends over 15 amino acids.

CDR3 DNA sequence: TGTGCCAGCAGCGTAGGGAACAGGGGGCTTGAGCAGTACTTC. It codes for CASSVGNRGLEQYF. This chain uses TRBV9 with TRBJ2-7; 9 nucleotides align to TRBD1. Germline V gene data show CDR1 as SGDLS and CDR2 as YYNGEE. V lost 0 bases and J lost 7; bases outside the gene matches: 5. The CDR3 has 14 residues. The whole variable domain, filled in from reference TRBV9 and TRBJ2-7, reads DSGVTQTPKHLITATGQRVTLRCSPRSGDLSVYWYQQSLDQGLQFLIQYYNGEERAKGNILERFSAQQFPDLHSELNLSSLELGDSALYFCASSVGNRGLEQYFGPGTRLTVT.

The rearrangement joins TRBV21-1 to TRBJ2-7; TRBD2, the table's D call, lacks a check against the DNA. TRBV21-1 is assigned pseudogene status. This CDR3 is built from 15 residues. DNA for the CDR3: TGTGCCAGCAGCCCGCAAGATACCGGGGGGTACGAGCAGTACGTC. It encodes CASSPQDTGGYEQYV.

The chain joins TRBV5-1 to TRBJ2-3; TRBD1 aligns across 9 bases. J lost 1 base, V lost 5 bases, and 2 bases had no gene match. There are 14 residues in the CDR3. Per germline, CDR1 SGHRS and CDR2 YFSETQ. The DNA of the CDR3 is TGCGCCAGCAGGGGACAGGGAGGCACAGATACGCAGTATTTT. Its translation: CASRGQGGTDTQYF.

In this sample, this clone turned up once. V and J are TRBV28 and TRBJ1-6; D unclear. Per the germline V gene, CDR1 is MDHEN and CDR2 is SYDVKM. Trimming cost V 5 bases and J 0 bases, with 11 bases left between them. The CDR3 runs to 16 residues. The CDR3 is CASSGRESSYNSPLHF. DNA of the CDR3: TGTGCCAGCAGTGGACGGGAGAGCTCCTATAATTCACCCCTCCACTTT.

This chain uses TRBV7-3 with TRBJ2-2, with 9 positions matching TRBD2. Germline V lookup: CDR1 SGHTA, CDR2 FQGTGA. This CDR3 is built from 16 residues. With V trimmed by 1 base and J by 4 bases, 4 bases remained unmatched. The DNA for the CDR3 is TGTGCCAGCAGCTTAATAGCGGGGGCCCCCACCGGGGAGCTGTTTTTT. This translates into CASSLIAGAPTGELFF.

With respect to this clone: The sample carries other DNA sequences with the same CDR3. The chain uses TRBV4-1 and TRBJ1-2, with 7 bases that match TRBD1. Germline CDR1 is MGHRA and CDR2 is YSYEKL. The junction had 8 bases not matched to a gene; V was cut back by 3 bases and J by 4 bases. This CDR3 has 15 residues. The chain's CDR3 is CASSQETGEVYGYTF. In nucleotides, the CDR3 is TGCGCCAGCAGCCAGGAAACAGGGGAGGTCTATGGCTACACCTTC.

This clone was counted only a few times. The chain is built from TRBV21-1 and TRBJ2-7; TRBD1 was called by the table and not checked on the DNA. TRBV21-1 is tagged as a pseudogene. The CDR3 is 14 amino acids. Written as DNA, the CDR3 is TGTGCCAGCAGCACACGGGACAGCGGCTACGAGCAGTACGTC. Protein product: CASSTRDSGYEQYV.

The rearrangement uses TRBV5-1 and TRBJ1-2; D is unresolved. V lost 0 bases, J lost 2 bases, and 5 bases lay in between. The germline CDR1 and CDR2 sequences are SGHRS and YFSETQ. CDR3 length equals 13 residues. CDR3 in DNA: TGCGCCAGCAGCTTGGAGCCCAACTATGGCTACACCTTC. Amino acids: CASSLEPNYGYTF. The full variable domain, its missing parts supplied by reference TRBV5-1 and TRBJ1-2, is KAGVTQTPRYLIKTRGQQVTLSCSPISGHRSVSWYQQTPGQGLQFLFEYFSETQRNKGNFPGRFSGRQFSNSRSEMNVSTLELGDSALYLCASSLEPNYGYTFGSGTRLTVV.

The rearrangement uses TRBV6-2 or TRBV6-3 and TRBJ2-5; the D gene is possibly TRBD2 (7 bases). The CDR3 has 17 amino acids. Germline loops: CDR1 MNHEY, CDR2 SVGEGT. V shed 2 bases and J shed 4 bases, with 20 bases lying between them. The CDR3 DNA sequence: TGTGCCAGCAGTTACCCCCTTATGGGGGGGCCCGGAGAGACCCAGTACTTC. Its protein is CASSYPLMGGPGETQYF.

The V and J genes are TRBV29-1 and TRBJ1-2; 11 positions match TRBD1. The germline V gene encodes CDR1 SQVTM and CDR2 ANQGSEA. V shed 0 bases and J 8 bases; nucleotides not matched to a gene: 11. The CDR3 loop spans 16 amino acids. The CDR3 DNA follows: TGCAGCGTTGAAGATGGACAGGGGGCGCGGTCATTAGGCTACACCTTC. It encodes CSVEDGQGARSLGYTF.

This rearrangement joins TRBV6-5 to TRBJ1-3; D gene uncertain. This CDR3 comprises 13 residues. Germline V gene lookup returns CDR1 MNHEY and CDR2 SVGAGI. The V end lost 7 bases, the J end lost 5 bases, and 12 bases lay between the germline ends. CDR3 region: CASNGGSRNTIYF. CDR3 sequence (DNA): TGTGCCAGCAACGGAGGGTCGAGAAACACCATATATTTT.

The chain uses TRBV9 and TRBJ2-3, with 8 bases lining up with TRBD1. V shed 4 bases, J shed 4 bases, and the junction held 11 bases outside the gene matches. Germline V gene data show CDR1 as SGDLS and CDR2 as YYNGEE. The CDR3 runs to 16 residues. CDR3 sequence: CASSRRQGWDPDTQYF. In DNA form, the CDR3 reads TGTGCCAGCAGCAGACGACAGGGGTGGGATCCAGATACGCAGTATTTT.